The next 13 T cell receptor beta chains were all read from a single sample in a study of shared clonotypes between healthy human individuals. Sequenced by immunoSEQ multiplex PCR; TCRdb stores in-frame clones only, minus some. The table lists nearly 1,000,000 clones, about 80% of them singletons. What was sequenced was memory CD4+ T cells sorted from blood. The subset here: CD45RA-negative fraction. The receptor source for this set is a man younger than 35 in good health.

A few counts support this clone. J is TRBJ2-1 and V is TRBV5-1; TRBD2 agrees at 13 bases. V shed 4 bases, J shed 9 bases, and the junction held 7 bases outside the gene matches. The CDR3 consists of 15 residues. Germline V gene lookup returns CDR1 SGHRS and CDR2 YFSETQ. The CDR3 sequence: CASSELAGGPSEQFF. CDR3 bases: TGCGCCAGCAGCGAACTAGCGGGGGGGCCTTCTGAGCAGTTCTTC.

The rearrangement uses TRBV2 and TRBJ1-1; a possible D gene is TRBD1 (5 bases). Trimming left V 7 bases short and J 5 bases short, with 20 bases between. The CDR3 runs to 15 residues. Germline V lookup: CDR1 SNHLY, CDR2 FYNNEI. This CDR3 reads CASNGWTIKGTEAFF. The CDR3 region has the DNA TGTGCCAGCAACGGCTGGACAATCAAGGGGACTGAAGCTTTCTTT.

The rearrangement uses TRBV10-2 and TRBJ2-7, with TRBD2 matching over 10 bases. The junction had 9 bases not matched to a gene; V was cut back by 8 bases and J by 2 bases. CDR3 size: 15 residues. The V gene's germline CDR1 is WSHSY and CDR2 SAAADI. CDR3: CASGNGGLAAYEQYF. The CDR3 nucleotides read TGCGCCAGCGGAAACGGAGGACTAGCGGCCTACGAGCAGTACTTC.

This chain links TRBV9 with TRBJ1-1; weak D call: TRBD1 (5 bases). Germline loops: CDR1 SGDLS, CDR2 YYNGEE. Trimming took 0 bases from V and 4 from J, leaving 13 bases between them. The CDR3 is 15 residues long. CDR3 protein: CASSVDGRAGTEAFF. The CDR3 coding sequence is TGTGCCAGCAGCGTAGATGGCAGGGCGGGCACTGAAGCTTTCTTT.

This clone was seen only once. The chain uses TRBV2 and TRBJ1-2, with D possibly matching TRBD1 (5 bases). Trimming took off 1 base at V and 0 bases at J, with 18 bases between the two ends. The CDR3 extends over 18 amino acids. Per the germline V gene, CDR1 is SNHLY and CDR2 is FYNNEI. In DNA, the CDR3 is TGTGCCAGCAGTGAAGGGAGGACAACGACCTTACCTAACTATGGCTACACCTTC. Encoded protein: CASSEGRTTTLPNYGYTF.

The rearrangement joins TRBV18 to TRBJ1-3; TRBD1 aligns across 7 bases. There are 16 residues in the CDR3. The germline V gene encodes CDR1 KGHSH and CDR2 LQKENI. V was clipped by 6 bases and J by 2 bases; unmatched bases: 10. CDR3 nucleotides: TGTGCCAGCTCGTCGGGACAGACTTCAGCTGGAAACACCATATATTTT. This translates into CASSSGQTSAGNTIYF.

Only a few counts were recorded for this clone. The chain carries TRBV6-6 and TRBJ1-1; D is unresolved. V lost 2 bases and J 1 base, leaving 5 bases between the germline ends. Germline CDR1 and CDR2: MNHNY and SVGAGI (reference sequence). CDR3 length equals 13 residues. This chain's CDR3 is CASSYEQNTEAFF. The DNA of the CDR3 is TGTGCCAGCAGTTACGAACAGAACACTGAAGCTTTCTTT.

The CDR3, as DNA: TGTGCCAGCAGTTACCAGTACACTACTGAAGCTTTCTTT. It codes for CASSYQYTTEAFF. This chain joins TRBV6-5 and TRBJ1-1; D unresolved. The V gene lost 2 bases and the J gene lost 5 bases, with 9 bases spanning the gap. In germline, CDR1 is MNHEY, CDR2 SVGAGI. The CDR3 has 13 amino acids.

The chain has TRBV5-5 and TRBJ1-1; 7 bases are a match to TRBD1. In germline, CDR1 is SGHKS, CDR2 YYEKEE (reference sequence). This CDR3 has 14 amino acids. Unmatched junction bases numbered 9, after V lost 5 bases and J lost 5 bases. CDR3 loop: CASRLDRVGTEAFF. Here the CDR3 DNA reads TGTGCCAGCAGATTAGACAGGGTGGGAACTGAAGCTTTCTTT.

This sequence joins TRBV14 and TRBJ2-5; no firm D call. This CDR3 has 12 residues. The V and J ends lost 1 base and 5 bases respectively, with 5 bases between them. The germline V gene has CDR1 SGHDN and CDR2 FVKESK. CDR3 residues: CASSQVPETQYF. CDR3 nucleotides: TGTGCCAGCAGCCAAGTCCCGGAGACCCAGTACTTC.

This clone was observed a few times. The V and J genes are TRBV23-1 and TRBJ1-6, with 9 positions matching TRBD1. TRBV23-1 is given ORF status, its function remaining uncertain. J was trimmed by 7 bases and V by 4 bases; bases with no gene match: 5. The CDR3 has 15 residues. The CDR3 sequence is CASSLPGQGNSPLHF. CDR3 sequence (DNA): TGCGCCAGCAGTCTCCCGGGACAGGGAAATTCACCCCTCCACTTT.

The chain employs TRBV5-4 and TRBJ2-3; D is perhaps TRBD1 or TRBD2 (5 bases each). The CDR3 is 16 residues long. The V gene's germline CDR1 is SGHNT and CDR2 YYREEE (reference sequence). V lost 4 bases, J lost 4 bases, and 19 bases lay in between. The CDR3 nucleotides are TGTGCCAGCAGCCCTGGGACCTTGACAGTGGCAGATACGCAGTATTTT. This translates into CASSPGTLTVADTQYF.

The chain combines TRBV7-2 with TRBJ2-7; possible D gene TRBD1, 5 bases. Germline lookup yields CDR1 SGHTA and CDR2 FQGNSA. The CDR3 length is 14 residues. The V end was cut by 1 base, the J end by 2 bases, with 9 bases between. As DNA, the CDR3 is TGTGCCAGCAGCTTAGTATGGGGCACCTACGAGCAGTACTTC. Translated: CASSLVWGTYEQYF.